What follows is one T cell receptor beta chain and its context. What it binds is not known. This CDR3 is built from 12 residues. Per the germline V gene, CDR1 is DFQATT and CDR2 is SNEGSKA (reference sequence). The ends were cut back, 3 bases at V and 4 bases at J, with 9 bases in the middle. These data are taken from a study of T cell responses to AZD1222 COVID-19 vaccine. Notes on the study in general: Of the AZD1222 recipients, only 5 to 7 were seropositive at baseline. Nearly half of spike-specific TCRs reportedly target variant regions that are unmutated in the B.1.351 and B.1.1.7 variants. Repertoires in all cases were sampled only once the peak T cell response had passed. Spike-specific TCR depth and breadth grew after two AZD1222 doses.

Clones were sequenced by immunoSEQ multiplex PCR, and TCRdb holds only the in-frame ones, with some missing. The sample records over 120,000 clones, roughly 86% being singletons. This chain joins TRBV20-1 and TRBJ1-2; D uncertain. The clonotype comes from an adult who received the MenACWY meningococcal vaccine as a control. This material consisted of peripheral blood, taken 28 days after the second dose of the MenACWY control vaccine. This chain's CDR3 is CSASEGGYGYTF. Written as DNA, the CDR3 is TGCAGTGCTAGTGAGGGTGGCTATGGCTACACCTTC.